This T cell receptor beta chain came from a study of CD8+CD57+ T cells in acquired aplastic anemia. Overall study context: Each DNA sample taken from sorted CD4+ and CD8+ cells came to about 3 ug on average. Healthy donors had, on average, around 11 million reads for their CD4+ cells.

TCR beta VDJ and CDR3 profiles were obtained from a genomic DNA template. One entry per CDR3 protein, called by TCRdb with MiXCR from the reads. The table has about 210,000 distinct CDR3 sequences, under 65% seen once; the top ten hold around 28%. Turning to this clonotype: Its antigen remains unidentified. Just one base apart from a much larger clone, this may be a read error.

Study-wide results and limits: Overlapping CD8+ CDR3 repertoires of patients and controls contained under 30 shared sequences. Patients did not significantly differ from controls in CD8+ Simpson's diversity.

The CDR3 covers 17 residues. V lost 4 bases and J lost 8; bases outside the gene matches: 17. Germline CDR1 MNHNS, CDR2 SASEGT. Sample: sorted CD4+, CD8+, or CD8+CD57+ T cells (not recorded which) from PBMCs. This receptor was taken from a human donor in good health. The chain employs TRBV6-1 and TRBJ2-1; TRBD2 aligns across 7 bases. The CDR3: CASSAFRDAGVSDEQFF. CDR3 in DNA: TGTGCCAGCAGTGCCTTTCGTGATGCGGGAGTTAGCGATGAGCAGTTCTTC.